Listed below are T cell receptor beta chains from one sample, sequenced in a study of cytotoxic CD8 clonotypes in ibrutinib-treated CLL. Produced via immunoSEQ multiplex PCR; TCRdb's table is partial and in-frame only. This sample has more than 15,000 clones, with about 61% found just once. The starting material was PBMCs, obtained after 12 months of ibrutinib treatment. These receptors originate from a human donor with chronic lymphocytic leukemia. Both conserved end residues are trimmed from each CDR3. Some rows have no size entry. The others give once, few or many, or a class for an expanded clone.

ASSYGVYSNQPQH	-	TRBV6-6	13
ASSKVGDPPRTYNEQF	few	TRBV21-1	16
ASSRGFRQPQH	-	TRBV9	11
ASSLEIAGQETQY	-	TRBV28	13
ASSAVTGGSPEQY	-	TRBV11-2	13
ASSLDVQGNLGYT	few	TRBV7-2	13
ASSFNGNTEAF	-	TRBV27	11
ASAREGLNPGTQY	-	TRBV13	13
ASSLGPGTLLLGGY	once	TRBV5-6	14
ASSPEAGDIGEQF	-	TRBV18	13
ASSSLRRTGDSNQPQH	-	TRBV18	16
ASSYENSNQPQH	-	TRBV6-5	12
ASSSLLPTDSSYNEQF	-	TRBV11-1	16
ASSLGQYQETQY	few	TRBV5-1	12
ASTMGTLYEQY	-	TRBV6-5	11
ASEGDAYTIY	-	TRBV6-1	10
ASSSGQAARYEQY	once	TRBV5-6	13
ASSESRQAGRSTGELF	-	TRBV2	16
ASSKVWILAKNIQY	-	TRBV21-1	14
ASSLTDYGYT	-	TRBV5-8	10
ASSLVVAGGLVEQF	-	TRBV7-9	14
AWSPGGNSNQPQH	-	TRBV30	13
ASSEVHWGTGGDTQY	-	TRBV6-1	15
ASSLGGGRKTDTQY	-	TRBV7-3	14
ASSVSYEQY	-	TRBV6-5	9
ASSATGTAMEPQH	-	TRBV18	13
SVKRSRGMNTEAF	few	TRBV29-1	13
ASRDLLGRTDTQY	-	TRBV5-1	13
ASSLSLAVYEQY	-	TRBV7-2	12
ASSLAANSYEQY	-	TRBV5-5	12
ASSPEQGSSNIQY	-	TRBV18	13
ASSFQSPGELF	-	TRBV28	11